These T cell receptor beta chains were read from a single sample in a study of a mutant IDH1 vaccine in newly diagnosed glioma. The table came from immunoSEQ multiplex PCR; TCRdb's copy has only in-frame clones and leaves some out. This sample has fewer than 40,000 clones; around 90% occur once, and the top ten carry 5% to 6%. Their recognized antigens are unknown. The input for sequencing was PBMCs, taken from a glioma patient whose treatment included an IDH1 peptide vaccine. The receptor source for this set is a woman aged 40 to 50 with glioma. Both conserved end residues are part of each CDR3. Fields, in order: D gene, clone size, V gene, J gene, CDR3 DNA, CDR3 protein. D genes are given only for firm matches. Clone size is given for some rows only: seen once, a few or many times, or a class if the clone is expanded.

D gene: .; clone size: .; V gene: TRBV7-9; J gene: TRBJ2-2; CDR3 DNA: TGTGCCAGCACCAACACCGGGGAGCTGTTTTTT; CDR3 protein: CASTNTGELFF
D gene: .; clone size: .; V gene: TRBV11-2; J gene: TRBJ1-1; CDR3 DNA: TGTGCCAGCAGCCCCTTCCGGAACACTGAAGCTTTCTTT; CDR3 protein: CASSPFRNTEAFF
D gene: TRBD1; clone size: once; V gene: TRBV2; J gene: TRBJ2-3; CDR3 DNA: TGTGCCAGCAGTGAAGAGGAGACAGGGGCGAGGACAGATACGCAGTATTTT; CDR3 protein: CASSEEETGARTDTQYF
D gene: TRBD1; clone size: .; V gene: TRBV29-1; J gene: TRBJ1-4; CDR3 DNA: TGCAGCGTTGTGGGACAGTTGGGAACTAATGAAAAACTGTTTTTT; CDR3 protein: CSVVGQLGTNEKLFF
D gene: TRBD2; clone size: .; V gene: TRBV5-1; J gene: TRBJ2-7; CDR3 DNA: TGCGCCAGCAGCAGGACCGGGACTAAATCCGAGCAGTACTTC; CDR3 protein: CASSRTGTKSEQYF
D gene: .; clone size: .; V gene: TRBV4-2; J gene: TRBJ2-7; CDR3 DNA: TGTGCCAGCAGCCAAGATGCGACAGCTACTATTTACGAGCAGTACTTC; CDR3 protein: CASSQDATATIYEQYF
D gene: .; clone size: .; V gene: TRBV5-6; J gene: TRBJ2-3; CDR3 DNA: TGTGCCAGCAGTCTAACAGACCCAACAGATACGCAGTATTTT; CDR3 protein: CASSLTDPTDTQYF
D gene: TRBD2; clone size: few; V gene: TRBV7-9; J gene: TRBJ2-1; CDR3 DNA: TGTGCCAGCAGCACAGTTCCTAGCGGCATATACAATGAGCAGTTCTTC; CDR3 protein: CASSTVPSGIYNEQFF
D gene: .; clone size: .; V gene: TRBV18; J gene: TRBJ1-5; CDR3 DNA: TGTGCCAGCTCACCAACAACAGCCCGGAGCAATCAGCCCCAGCATTTT; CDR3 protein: CASSPTTARSNQPQHF
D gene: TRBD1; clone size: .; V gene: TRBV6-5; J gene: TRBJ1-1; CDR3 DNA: TGTGCCAGCAGCTTCGAGGGGGCAAGAAACACTGAAGCTTTCTTT; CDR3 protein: CASSFEGARNTEAFF
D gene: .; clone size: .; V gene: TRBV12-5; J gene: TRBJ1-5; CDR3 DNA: TGTGCTAGTGGTTTGGAGAGCAATCAGCCCCAGCATTTT; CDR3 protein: CASGLESNQPQHF
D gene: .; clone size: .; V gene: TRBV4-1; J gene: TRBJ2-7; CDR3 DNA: TGCGCCAGCAGCCTTGCCGAGCTAGTTCCCGAGCAGTACTTC; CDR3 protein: CASSLAELVPEQYF
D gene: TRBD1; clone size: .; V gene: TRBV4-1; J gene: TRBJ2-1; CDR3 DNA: TGCGCCAGCAGCCAAGATCGTTTCAGGGGGCGGGGAGAGCAGTTCTTC; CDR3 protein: CASSQDRFRGRGEQFF
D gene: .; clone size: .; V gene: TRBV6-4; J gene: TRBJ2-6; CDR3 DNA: TGTGCCAGCAGTGAGGATGGTGGTGCTGGGGCCAACGTCCTGACTTTC; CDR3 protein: CASSEDGGAGANVLTF
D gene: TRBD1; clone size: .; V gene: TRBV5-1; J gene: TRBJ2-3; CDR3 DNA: TGCGCCAGCAGCTGGCGACAGGGAAGCACAGATACGCAGTATTTT; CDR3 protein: CASSWRQGSTDTQYF
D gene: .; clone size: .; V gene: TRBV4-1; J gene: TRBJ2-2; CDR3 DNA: TGCGCCAGCAGCCAAGAGAGCCCCGGGGAGCTGTTTTTT; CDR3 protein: CASSQESPGELFF
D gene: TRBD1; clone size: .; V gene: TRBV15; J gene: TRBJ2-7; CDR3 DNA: TGTGCCACCAGCCGGGACAGGGGTTCTGACGAGCAGTACTTC; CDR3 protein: CATSRDRGSDEQYF
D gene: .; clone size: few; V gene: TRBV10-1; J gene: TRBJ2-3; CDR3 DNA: TGCGCCAGCAGTGAGTTCCTCACAGATACGCAGTATTTT; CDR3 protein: CASSEFLTDTQYF
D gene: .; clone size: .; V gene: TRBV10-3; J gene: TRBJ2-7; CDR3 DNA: TGTGCCATCAGTGAGTCCGGGAATGAGCAGTACTTC; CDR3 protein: CAISESGNEQYF
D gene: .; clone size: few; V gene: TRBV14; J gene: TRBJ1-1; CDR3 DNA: TGTGCCAGCAGTTACGCCCTGAACACTGAAGCTTTCTTT; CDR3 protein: CASSYALNTEAFF
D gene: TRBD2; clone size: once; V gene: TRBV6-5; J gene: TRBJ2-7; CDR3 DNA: TGTGCCAGCAGTACTTCTAGCGGCCTCCAGTACTTC; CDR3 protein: CASSTSSGLQYF
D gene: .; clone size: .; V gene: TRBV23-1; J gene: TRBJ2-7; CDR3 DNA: TGCGCCAGCAAACGCAGGTCACCCTCCTACGAGCAGTACTTC; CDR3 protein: CASKRRSPSYEQYF
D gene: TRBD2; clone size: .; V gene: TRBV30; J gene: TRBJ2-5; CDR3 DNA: TGTGCCTCGATACTAGCGGGAGCACCAGAGACCCAGTACTTC; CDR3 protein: CASILAGAPETQYF
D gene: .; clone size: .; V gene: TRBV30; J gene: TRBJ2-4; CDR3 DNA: TGTGCCTGGAGTGTAAGACAGCTAGCCAAAAACATTCAGTACTTC; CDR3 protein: CAWSVRQLAKNIQYF
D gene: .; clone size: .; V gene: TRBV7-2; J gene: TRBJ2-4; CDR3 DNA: TGTGCCAGCAGCTCCCAAGCAACCAGGGCCAAAAACATTCAGTACTTC; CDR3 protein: CASSSQATRAKNIQYF
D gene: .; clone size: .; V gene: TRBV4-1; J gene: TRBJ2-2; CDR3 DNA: TGCGCCAGCAGCCAAGATCGCCCCGGATATCCCGGGGAGCTGTTTTTT; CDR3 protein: CASSQDRPGYPGELFF
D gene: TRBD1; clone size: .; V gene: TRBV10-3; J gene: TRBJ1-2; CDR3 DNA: TGTGCCATCAGTGAGTCAGGACAGGGGGCGCTTTTGTGGGGCTACACCTTC; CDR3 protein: CAISESGQGALLWGYTF
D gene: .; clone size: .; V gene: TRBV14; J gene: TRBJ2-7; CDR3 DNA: TGTGCCAGCAGCCCCCGCCCCTACGAGCAGTACTTC; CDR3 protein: CASSPRPYEQYF
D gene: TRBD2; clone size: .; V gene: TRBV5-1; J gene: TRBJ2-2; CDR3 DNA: TGCGCCAGCAGCCCGAGGGGACTAGCGGGAGCCGGGGAGCTGTTTTTT; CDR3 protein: CASSPRGLAGAGELFF
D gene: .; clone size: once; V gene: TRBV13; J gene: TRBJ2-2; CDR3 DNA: TGTGCCAGCAGCTTAGGTATAGGTACCACCGGGGAGCTGTTTTTT; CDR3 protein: CASSLGIGTTGELFF
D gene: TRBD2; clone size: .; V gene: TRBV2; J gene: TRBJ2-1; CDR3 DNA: TGTGCCAGCAGTGTAGCGGGAGGCTACAATGAGCAGTTCTTC; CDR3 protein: CASSVAGGYNEQFF
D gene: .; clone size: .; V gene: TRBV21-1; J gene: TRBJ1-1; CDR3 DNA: TGTGCCAGCAGCAAAGGGAAAGGGGGGACTGAAGCTTTCTTT; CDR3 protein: CASSKGKGGTEAFF
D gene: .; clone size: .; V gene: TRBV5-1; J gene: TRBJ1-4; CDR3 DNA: TGCGCCAGCAGCTTGGGGGGCGCTGGCGAAAAACTGTTTTTT; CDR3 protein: CASSLGGAGEKLFF
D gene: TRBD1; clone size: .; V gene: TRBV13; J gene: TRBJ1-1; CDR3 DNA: TGTGCCACACGGAAGACAGGGGAGAACACTGAAGCTTTCTTT; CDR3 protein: CATRKTGENTEAFF
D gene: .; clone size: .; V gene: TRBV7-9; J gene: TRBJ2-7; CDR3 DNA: TGTGCCAGCAGCTTTGAGGGGGCGGGGCCAACCTACGAGCAGTACTTC; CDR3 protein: CASSFEGAGPTYEQYF
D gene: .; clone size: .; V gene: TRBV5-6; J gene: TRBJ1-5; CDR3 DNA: TGTGCCAGCAGCTTGGGCAGAGGTCAGCCCCAGCATTTT; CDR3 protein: CASSLGRGQPQHF
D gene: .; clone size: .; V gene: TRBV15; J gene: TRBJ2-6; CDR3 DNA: TGTGCCACCAGCTCGGGCTCGCCTGGGGCCAACGTCCTGACTTTC; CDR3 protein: CATSSGSPGANVLTF
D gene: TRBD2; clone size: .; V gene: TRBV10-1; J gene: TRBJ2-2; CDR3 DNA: TGCGCCAGCAGCTCGGGACTAGCGGGAACCGGGGAGCTGTTTTTT; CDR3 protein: CASSSGLAGTGELFF
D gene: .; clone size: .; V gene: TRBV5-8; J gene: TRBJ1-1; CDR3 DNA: TGTGCCAGCAGCTTCACAGGGTCGGCTGAAGCTTTCTTT; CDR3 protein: CASSFTGSAEAFF
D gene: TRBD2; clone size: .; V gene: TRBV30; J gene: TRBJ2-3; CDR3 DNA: TGTGCCTGGAGTGTGAGGCTAGCGGGTGGCACAGATACGCAGTATTTT; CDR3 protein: CAWSVRLAGGTDTQYF
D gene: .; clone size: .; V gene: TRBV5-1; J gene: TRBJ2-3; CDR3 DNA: TGCGCCAGCAGCCTCGGACAGCTGGGGACAGATACGCAGTATTTT; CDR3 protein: CASSLGQLGTDTQYF
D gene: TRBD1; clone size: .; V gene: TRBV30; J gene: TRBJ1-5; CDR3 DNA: TGTGCCTGGAAGGCGACAGGGCCTCAGCCCCAGCATTTT; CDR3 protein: CAWKATGPQPQHF
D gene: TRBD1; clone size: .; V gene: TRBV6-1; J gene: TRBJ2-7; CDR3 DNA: TGTGCCAGCACCAAGGACAGGGGAGACGAGCAGTACTTC; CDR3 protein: CASTKDRGDEQYF
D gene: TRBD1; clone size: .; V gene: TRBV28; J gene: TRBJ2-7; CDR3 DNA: TGTGCCAGCAGGCCCCCGGGACAGTACTCCTACGAGCAGTACTTC; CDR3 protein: CASRPPGQYSYEQYF
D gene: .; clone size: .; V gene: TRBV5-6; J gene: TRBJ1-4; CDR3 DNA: TGTGCCAGCAGCTTGGAGGGCCTTACTAATGAAAAACTGTTTTTT; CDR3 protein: CASSLEGLTNEKLFF
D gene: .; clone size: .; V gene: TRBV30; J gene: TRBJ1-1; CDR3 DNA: TGTGCCTGGGCACAGACTATGAACACTGAAGCTTTCTTT; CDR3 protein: CAWAQTMNTEAFF
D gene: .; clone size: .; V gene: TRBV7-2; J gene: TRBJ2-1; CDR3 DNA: TGTGCCAGCAACTCTGGGTTTGGGGGGACCTACAATGAGCAGTTCTTC; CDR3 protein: CASNSGFGGTYNEQFF
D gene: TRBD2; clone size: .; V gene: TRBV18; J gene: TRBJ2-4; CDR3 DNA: TGTGCCAGCCCCCGCCGACTTACTAGCGGGAGGGACAAAAACATTCAGTACTTC; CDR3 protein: CASPRRLTSGRDKNIQYF
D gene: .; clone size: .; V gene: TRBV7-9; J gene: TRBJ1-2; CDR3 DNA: TGTGCCAGCAGCTTAACCGGGTCGGATGGCTACACCTTC; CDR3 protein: CASSLTGSDGYTF
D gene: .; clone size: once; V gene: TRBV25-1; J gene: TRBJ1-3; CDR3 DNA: TGTGCCAGCAGGTTCGGAGACTCTGGAAACACCATATATTTT; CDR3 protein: CASRFGDSGNTIYF
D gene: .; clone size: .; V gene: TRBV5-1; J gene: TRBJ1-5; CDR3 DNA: TGCGCCAGCAGCCCACTGCCCGGACAAGGCAATCAGCCCCAGCATTTT; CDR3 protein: CASSPLPGQGNQPQHF
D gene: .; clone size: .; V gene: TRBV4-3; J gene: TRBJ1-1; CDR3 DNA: TGCGCCAGCAGCCAAGAGCAGGAGGGGGTCACTGAAGCTTTCTTT; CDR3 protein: CASSQEQEGVTEAFF
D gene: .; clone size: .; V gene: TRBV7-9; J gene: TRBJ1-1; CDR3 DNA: TGTGCCAGCAGCCGTGGGTTGGGGGTGAACACTGAAGCTTTCTTT; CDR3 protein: CASSRGLGVNTEAFF
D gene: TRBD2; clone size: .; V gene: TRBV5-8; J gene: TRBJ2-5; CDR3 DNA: TGTGCCAGCAGCTTCATGACTAGCGGGGGGAAGGAGACCCAGTACTTC; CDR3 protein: CASSFMTSGGKETQYF
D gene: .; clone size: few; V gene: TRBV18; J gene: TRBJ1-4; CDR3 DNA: TGTGCCAGCTCTCCGGGGACATCACCCAATGAAAAACTGTTTTTT; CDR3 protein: CASSPGTSPNEKLFF
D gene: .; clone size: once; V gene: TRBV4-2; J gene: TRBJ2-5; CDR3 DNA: TGTGCCAGCAGCCAAGAGAGAGTTGGAGTCCGGGGGCAAGAGACCCAGTACTTC; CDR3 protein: CASSQERVGVRGQETQYF
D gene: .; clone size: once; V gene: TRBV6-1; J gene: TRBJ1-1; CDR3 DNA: TGTGCCAGCAGCACAGGAACTTACACTGAAGCTTTCTTT; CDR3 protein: CASSTGTYTEAFF